One sample yielded the 29 T cell receptor beta chains listed below, sequenced in a study of T-cell memory formation after mild COVID-19. MiXCR, applied by TCRdb to the 5' RACE reads, yields one record per CDR3 protein. The sample gives more than 400,000 distinct CDR3 sequences, around a sixth of which show up once; roughly an eighth is in the top ten. Sequencing was carried out using PBMCs or a T cell subset sorted from them (not recorded which). The receptors stem from an adult woman who had mild COVID-19 (a few samples of this study predate the infection). Cell type and time point are not known.

This clonotype was seen more than once but under ten times. The J gene is TRBJ2-5, the V gene TRBV7-8; D is unresolved. Germline V CDR1 and CDR2: SGHVS, FQNEAQ. CDR3 length: 13 amino acids. The V and J ends lost 4 bases and 1 base respectively, with 7 bases between them. Written as DNA, the CDR3 is TGTGCCAGCAGCTCGAGGACCCAAGAGACCCAGTACTTC. As protein: CASSSRTQETQYF.

Only a few counts were recorded for this clonotype. The chain links TRBV29-1 to TRBJ1-1; D unresolved. Germline CDR1 and CDR2: SQVTM and ANQGSEA. V lost 6 bases, J lost 1 base, and 6 bases lay in between. This CDR3 is 11 amino acids long. The CDR3 nucleotides read TGCAGCGTGACGACGAACACTGAAGCTTTCTTT. Amino acid sequence: CSVTTNTEAFF.

This clonotype has only a few counts. The gene calls are TRBV20-1 and TRBJ1-1; 10 bases agree with TRBD1. The J segment lost 0 bases and the V segment lost 0 bases, leaving 4 bases of the junction unmatched. This CDR3 comprises 16 residues. Germline CDR1 reads DFQATT; CDR2 reads SNEGSKA (reference sequence). The DNA for the CDR3 is TGCAGTGCTAGAGATCGGGGACAGGGGATGAACACTGAAGCTTTCTTT. Amino acids: CSARDRGQGMNTEAFF.

This clonotype appeared a few times. V gene TRBV9 combines with J gene TRBJ1-1; 8 bases are a match to TRBD1. The V and J ends lost 4 bases and 4 bases, in that order; junction bases with no gene match: 9. The CDR3 spans 15 residues. Germline values: CDR1 SGDLS, CDR2 YYNGEE. This CDR3 reads CASSPSGGAGTEAFF. The DNA for the CDR3 is TGTGCCAGCAGCCCATCAGGGGGCGCGGGCACTGAAGCTTTCTTT. The full variable domain, rest sourced from reference TRBV9 and TRBJ1-1, is DSGVTQTPKHLITATGQRVTLRCSPRSGDLSVYWYQQSLDQGLQFLIQYYNGEERAKGNILERFSAQQFPDLHSELNLSSLELGDSALYFCASSPSGGAGTEAFFGQGTRLTVV.

This chain uses TRBV12-3 or TRBV12-4 with TRBJ1-5, with 9 positions matching TRBD1. After removal of 4 bases from V and 3 bases from J, the junction contained 13 bases not matched to a gene. CDR3 length: 18 residues. The CDR3 region is CASSWSMGTGRINQPQHF. CDR3 sequence (DNA): TGTGCCAGCAGTTGGAGCATGGGGACAGGGAGGATCAATCAGCCCCAGCATTTT.

The V gene is TRBV5-1, the J gene TRBJ2-1; 10 bases fit TRBD2. J was trimmed by 7 bases and V by 1 base; bases with no gene match: 8. Germline V gene sequence: CDR1 SGHRS, CDR2 YFSETQ. This CDR3 has 16 residues. CDR3 DNA sequence: TGCGCCAGCAGCTTGAGTCCTAGCGGGAGAAGTAATGAGCAGTTCTTC. This translates into CASSLSPSGRSNEQFF.

There are many counts of this clonotype. The chain employs TRBV29-1 and TRBJ2-1; 13 nucleotides match TRBD2. The length of the CDR3 is 12 residues. With 7 bases clipped from V and 8 bases from J, the junction kept 2 bases outside the gene matches. From germline, CDR1 is SQVTM and CDR2 ANQGSEA. CDR3 bases: TGCAGCGCGGGACTAGCGGGGTATGAGCAGTTCTTC. Translated: CSAGLAGYEQFF.

V usage is TRBV29-1 and J usage is TRBJ2-1; 7 bases map to TRBD2. The CDR3 is made up of 13 amino acids. From germline, CDR1 is SQVTM and CDR2 ANQGSEA. The ends lost 7 bases at V and 0 bases at J; junction bases unmatched: 3. CDR3 residues: CSGRDYSYNEQFF. CDR3 DNA sequence: TGCAGCGGCCGGGACTACTCCTACAATGAGCAGTTCTTC.

The chain is built from TRBV13 and TRBJ2-1; 8 bases fit TRBD1. The CDR3 has 14 residues. The germline CDR1 and CDR2 sequences are PRHDT and FYEKMQ (reference sequence). V lost 3 bases to trimming and J lost 6 bases; unmatched junction nucleotides: 4. The CDR3: CASSFGQGPNEQFF. DNA of the CDR3: TGTGCCAGCAGCTTCGGACAGGGACCCAATGAGCAGTTCTTC.

This clonotype has only a few counts. The chain couples TRBV4-2 to TRBJ2-1; D gene ambiguous. With 0 bases removed from V and 0 bases from J, the gap between germline ends came to 12 bases. The germline V gene has CDR1 LGHNA and CDR2 YNFKEQ. CDR3 length equals 17 residues. In DNA, the CDR3 is TGTGCCAGCAGCCAAGATTGGGTTAGCTCCTCCTACAATGAGCAGTTCTTC. It codes for CASSQDWVSSSYNEQFF.

V gene TRBV11-3 combines with J gene TRBJ2-5; 9 bases fit TRBD1. CDR3 length: 13 amino acids. V lost 6 bases to trimming and J lost 2 bases; unmatched junction nucleotides: 1. Looked up from germline, CDR1 is SGHNT and CDR2 is YENEEA. The CDR3 region has the DNA TGTGCCAGCAGTGACAGGGGGCAAGAGACCCAGTACTTC. Its translation: CASSDRGQETQYF.

V usage is TRBV4-3 and J usage is TRBJ2-3, with no clear D. Germline lookup yields CDR1 LGHNA and CDR2 YSLEER. The germline V and J ends were trimmed by 3 bases and 1 base, with 11 bases remaining between them. This CDR3 region has 15 residues. The DNA for the CDR3 is TGCGCCAGCAGCCAGGACGAGTTGGGCACAGATACGCAGTATTTT. Its protein product is CASSQDELGTDTQYF.

The chain links TRBV15 to TRBJ2-7; D may correspond to TRBD1 or TRBD2 (5 bases each). Germline V gene sequence: CDR1 LNHNV, CDR2 YYDKDF (reference sequence). The CDR3 runs to 17 residues. V shed 6 bases and J shed 2 bases, with 23 bases lying between them. The CDR3 protein is CATSSRTGGFLAYEQYF. CDR3 nucleotides: TGTGCCACCAGTTCCCGCACTGGGGGATTTTTGGCCTACGAGCAGTACTTC. The full variable domain, its missing parts supplied by reference TRBV15 and TRBJ2-7, is DAMVIQNPRYQVTQFGKPVTLSCSQTLNHNVMYWYQQKSSQAPKLLFHYYDKDFNNEADTPDNFQSRRPNTSFCFLDIRSPGLGDTAMYLCATSSRTGGFLAYEQYFGPGTRLTVT.

This chain connects TRBV18 to TRBJ2-5; 7 bases map to TRBD1. V gave up 6 bases and J gave up 3 bases; unmatched junction bases: 4. The CDR3 extends over 13 amino acids. Germline V gene lookup returns CDR1 KGHSH and CDR2 LQKENI. CDR3 in DNA: TGTGCCAGCTCCTACGGACAGGAAGAGACCCAGTACTTC. This encodes CASSYGQEETQYF.

The chain combines TRBV29-1 with TRBJ1-2, with D uncertain. The CDR3 sequence is 11 residues long. With 5 bases removed from V and 4 bases from J, the gap between germline ends came to 8 bases. The germline V gene encodes CDR1 SQVTM and CDR2 ANQGSEA. The CDR3 loop reads CSVPASYGYTF. The CDR3, as DNA: TGCAGCGTTCCTGCGAGCTATGGCTACACCTTC.

This clonotype was found once. The V and J genes are TRBV9 and TRBJ2-2, with 7 bases matching TRBD2. Germline values: CDR1 SGDLS, CDR2 YYNGEE. Trimming took 6 bases from V and 6 from J; bases not matched to a gene: 14. The CDR3 has 16 amino acids. CDR3: CASTPRDGGFPGELFF. As DNA, the CDR3 is TGTGCCAGCACCCCCCGCGACGGGGGGTTTCCCGGGGAGCTGTTTTTT.

As concerns this clonotype: One end of the junction varies from germline; a read error may be responsible. The rearrangement uses TRBV5-1 and TRBJ2-2; perhaps D is TRBD1 or TRBD2 (5 bases each). The CDR3 runs 14 residues. The germline gives CDR1 SGHRS, CDR2 YFSETQ. The CDR3 sequence: CASSWGTNTGELIF. The CDR3 DNA is TGCGCCAGCAGTTGGGGCACGAACACCGGGGAGCTGATTTTT.

The chain has TRBV6-5 and TRBJ2-1; 8 nucleotides agree with TRBD2. Germline CDR1 MNHEY, CDR2 SVGAGI. The CDR3 sequence is 14 residues long. With 4 bases clipped from V and 8 bases from J, the junction kept 7 bases outside the gene matches. CDR3: CASSLTGGQHEQFF. The CDR3 bases are TGTGCCAGCAGTTTGACGGGAGGGCAGCATGAGCAGTTCTTC.

This clonotype occurred a few times. The chain carries TRBV12-3 or TRBV12-4 and TRBJ1-6; D is perhaps TRBD1 (5 bases). This CDR3 is built from 14 residues. Trimming stripped 3 bases from V and 5 bases from J, with 8 bases between. CDR3 region: CASSLGGDNSPLHF. CDR3 bases: TGTGCCAGCAGTTTGGGGGGGGATAATTCACCCCTCCACTTT.

Only a few counts were recorded for this clonotype. The chain carries TRBV5-6 and TRBJ2-5; 7 nucleotides line up with TRBD1. The V gene's germline CDR1 is SGHDT and CDR2 YYEEEE. CDR3 length equals 15 residues. The V segment lost 2 bases and the J segment 2 bases; nucleotides outside the gene matches: 6. CDR3 bases: TGTGCCAGCAGCTTAACAGGGGAGTATCAAGAGACCCAGTACTTC. Encoded protein: CASSLTGEYQETQYF.

The V gene is TRBV5-1, the J gene TRBJ1-5, with 9 bases fitting TRBD1. With 4 bases clipped from V and 4 bases from J, the junction kept 6 bases outside the gene matches. The CDR3 length is 15 residues. Germline lookup yields CDR1 SGHRS and CDR2 YFSETQ. This CDR3 is CASSVSTGGNQPQHF. CDR3 nucleotides: TGCGCCAGCAGCGTCTCGACAGGGGGAAATCAGCCCCAGCATTTT.

About this clonotype: One end of the junction varies from germline; a read error may be responsible. The genes are TRBV6-5 and TRBJ1-1; 11 bases line up with TRBD1. The CDR3 is made up of 14 amino acids. CDR1 and CDR2 (germline): MNHEY, SVGAGI. The CDR3 protein is CASSYPQDRGRVTF. The CDR3 DNA follows: TGTGCCAGCAGTTACCCTCAGGACAGGGGGCGAGTCACCTTT.

V usage is TRBV12-3 or TRBV12-4 and J usage is TRBJ2-3; 9 nucleotides agree with TRBD2. J lost 5 bases, V lost 4 bases, and 7 bases had no gene match. The length of the CDR3 is 15 residues. For the CDR3, the DNA is TGTGCCAGCAGTTCTTATAGCGGGGGCTTAGATACGCAGTATTTT. This sequence encodes CASSSYSGGLDTQYF.

This chain joins TRBV9 and TRBJ1-1; a possible D gene is TRBD1 (6 bases). This CDR3 region has 14 residues. Germline CDR1 SGDLS, CDR2 YYNGEE. Trimming removed 3 bases from V and 11 bases from J, with 20 bases in between. The CDR3 sequence is CASSGREGGPEAFF. In nucleotides, the CDR3 is TGTGCCAGCAGCGGCAGGGAAGGGGGACCAGAGGCTTTCTTT.

This clonotype has a handful of counts. The chain links TRBV15 to TRBJ2-7; no clear D. The ends were cut back, 0 bases at V and 5 bases at J, with 14 bases in the middle. The germline V gene has CDR1 LNHNV and CDR2 YYDKDF (reference sequence). The CDR3 has 15 residues. The CDR3 region has the DNA TGTGCCACCAGCAGAGATCGGGTTTCCCTTGACGAGCAGTACTTC. Residues: CATSRDRVSLDEQYF.

The sample holds a few counts of this clonotype. The rearrangement joins TRBV7-2 to TRBJ2-3, with 13 positions matching TRBD2. This CDR3 is built from 17 residues. Germline trimming cut 5 bases from V and 2 bases from J; bases unmatched to any gene: 7. CDR1 is SGHTA and CDR2 is FQGNSA in the germline V gene. CDR3 protein: CASSILAGGPYTDTQYF. The DNA for the CDR3 is TGTGCCAGCAGCATACTAGCGGGGGGGCCTTACACAGATACGCAGTATTTT. Full variable domain (remainder filled in from reference TRBV7-2 and TRBJ2-3): GAGVSQSPSNKVTEKGKDVELRCDPISGHTALYWYRQSLGQGLEFLIYFQGNSAPDKSGLPSDRFSAERTGGSVSTLTIQRTQQEDSAVYLCASSILAGGPYTDTQYFGPGTRLTVL.

This clonotype was counted many times. This rearrangement joins TRBV9 to TRBJ2-1; TRBD2 agrees at 8 bases. The V segment lost 7 bases and the J segment 6 bases; nucleotides outside the gene matches: 12. This CDR3 region has 15 residues. The germline CDR1 and CDR2 sequences are SGDLS and YYNGEE. CDR3 protein: CASGGGLAGRNEQFF. The CDR3 DNA follows: TGTGCCAGCGGGGGAGGGCTAGCGGGCCGCAATGAGCAGTTCTTC.

This sequence joins TRBV7-9 and TRBJ2-7, with D perhaps assigned TRBD1 or TRBD2 (5 bases each). The germline V gene has CDR1 SEHNR and CDR2 FQNEAQ (reference sequence). The CDR3 extends over 16 amino acids. V was trimmed by 6 bases and J by 5 bases, leaving 23 bases between them. In DNA form, the CDR3 reads TGTGCCAGCAGTCCCCCCGCGGTTGGGACGTTTCACGAGCAGTACTTC. Amino acids: CASSPPAVGTFHEQYF.

V and J are TRBV7-8 and TRBJ2-2; TRBD2 agrees at 9 bases. CDR3 length equals 17 residues. The germline gives CDR1 SGHVS, CDR2 FQNEAQ. V lost 2 bases, J lost 6 bases, and 10 bases stayed unmatched. The CDR3 nucleotides are TGTGCCAGCAGCTTAAGCGGGGGTAGCGGGAGAGCCGGGGAGCTGTTTTTT. Its translation: CASSLSGGSGRAGELFF. The full variable domain, completed using reference TRBV7-8 and TRBJ2-2, is GAGVSQSPRYKVAKRGQDVALRCDPISGHVSLFWYQQALGQGPEFLTYFQNEAQLDKSGLPSDRFFAERPEGSVSTLKIQRTQQEDSAVYLCASSLSGGSGRAGELFFGEGSRLTVL.